This T cell receptor beta chain was recorded in a study of cytomegalovirus exposure and HLA in healthy donors. Study results and limitations: It was about 150 TCR beta chains that were listed as cytomegalovirus-associated.

With respect to this clone: Antigen unknown.

Assay used: immunoSEQ multiplex PCR; TCRdb lists only in-frame clones, some missing. In the table there are a few hundred thousand clones, over 80% of which are singletons. CDR1 is LGHNA, CDR2 YNFKEQ, per germline. The CDR3 runs to 15 residues. V was clipped by 1 base and J by 3 bases, with 13 bases between them. The sequence came from a young woman in good health and CMV-seropositive. The J gene is TRBJ2-7, the V gene TRBV4-2; D remains unclear. Sequencing input: PBMCs. CDR3: CASSQVSSYDYEQYF. CDR3 in DNA: TGTGCCAGCAGCCAAGTATCGAGTTATGACTACGAGCAGTACTTC.